These 29 T cell receptor beta chains came from one sample sequenced in a study of T-cell reconstitution after alpha-beta-depleted transplantation in children. TCRbeta library preparation incorporated unique molecular identifiers. From the PCR reads, TCRdb called clonotypes with MiXCR, one entry per CDR3 protein. The table shows 250,000 or so distinct CDR3 sequences, with less than 9% occurring only once. The material sequenced was PBMCs, mostly from graft donor cells, taken 180 days after TCRalphabeta/CD19-depleted stem cell transplant. Receptor source: a male patient aged 10 to 17 who had a stem cell transplant for acute lymphoblastic leukemia, so the T cells may come from the graft donor.

This clonotype appeared a few times. The CDR3 does not end in the conserved phenylalanine or tryptophan, so this is likely a read error. This rearrangement joins TRBV29-1 to TRBJ2-1; 10 nucleotides agree with TRBD2. Germline assignment: CDR1 SQVTM and CDR2 ANQGSEA. The CDR3 spans 14 residues. The V and J ends lost 7 bases and 6 bases, in that order; junction bases with no gene match: 9. The CDR3 sequence: CSAWDPSGSNEQFS. For the CDR3, the DNA is TGCAGCGCCTGGGACCCTAGCGGGAGCAATGAGCAGTTCTCC.

The table lists this clonotype with many counts. This sequence joins TRBV7-7 and TRBJ1-3; the D is unclear. In germline, CDR1 is SSHAT, CDR2 FNYEAQ (reference sequence). CDR3 length: 14 residues. V lost 1 base and J lost 4, with 8 bases in between. The CDR3 nucleotides are TGTGCCAGCAGCTTAGGATCGGCGGGAAACACCATATATTTT. Amino acid sequence: CASSLGSAGNTIYF.

This clonotype was seen ten or more times. The rearrangement uses TRBV5-1 and TRBJ1-2, with TRBD1 as a possible D gene (5 bases). This CDR3 comprises 15 residues. V gave up 2 bases and J gave up 4 bases, with 15 bases separating them. The V gene's germline CDR1 is SGHRS and CDR2 YFSETQ. The CDR3 here is CASSLYDRASYGYTF. In nucleotides, the CDR3 is TGCGCCAGCAGCTTATACGACAGAGCTAGCTATGGCTACACCTTC.

The table lists this clonotype with many counts. In nucleotides, the CDR3 is TGTGCCAGTAGTTTAACTGGAGGGGCCAACGTCCTGACTTTC. This encodes CASSLTGGANVLTF. The V call is TRBV19, the J call TRBJ2-6; D unresolved. Germline CDR1 LNHDA, CDR2 SQIVND (reference sequence). Trimming cost V 5 bases and J 4 bases, with 9 bases left between them. The CDR3 spans 14 residues.

There are many counts of this clonotype. This chain uses TRBV20-1 with TRBJ2-5; tentatively, D is TRBD2 (6 bases). The CDR3 has 14 residues. Trimming removed 0 bases at V and 7 bases at J, with 15 bases between. Germline CDR1 reads DFQATT; CDR2 reads SNEGSKA (reference sequence). The chain's CDR3 is CSARDTSGPLTQYF. CDR3 nucleotides: TGCAGTGCTAGAGATACAAGCGGGCCCCTGACCCAGTACTTC.

This clonotype was recorded at least ten times. The rearrangement joins TRBV14 to TRBJ2-2; D not resolved. The CDR3 runs to 12 residues. Germline CDR1 is SGHDN and CDR2 is FVKESK. Trimming shortened V by 0 bases and J by 7 bases, and 3 bases separated the two germline ends. The CDR3 loop reads CASSQEVGELFF. The CDR3 DNA reads TGTGCCAGCAGCCAAGAAGTCGGGGAGCTGTTTTTT.

This clonotype was observed many times. The rearrangement links TRBV25-1 to TRBJ1-2, with D tentatively TRBD1 (6 bases). Germline CDR1 is MGHDK and CDR2 is SYGVNS. V lost 3 bases and J lost 7, with 12 bases in between. The CDR3 length is 13 residues. CDR3 coding DNA: TGTGCCAGCAGTGAGGGGGCAGGGAGTGGCTACACCTTC. Its protein is CASSEGAGSGYTF.

This clonotype appeared many times. The rearrangement uses TRBV6-2 or TRBV6-3 and TRBJ2-2; the D is unclear. The CDR3 contains 15 residues. Germline V gene sequence: CDR1 MNHEY, CDR2 SVGEGT. Trimming pared 1 base from V and 6 bases from J, leaving 12 bases between. The CDR3: CASSYFEVPPGELFF. For the CDR3, the DNA is TGTGCCAGCAGTTACTTTGAAGTTCCCCCCGGGGAGCTGTTTTTT.

This clonotype was seen many times. The rearrangement links TRBV24-1 to TRBJ1-5, with TRBD1 matching 11 bases. This CDR3 is built from 15 residues. The V segment lost 4 bases and the J segment 6 bases; nucleotides outside the gene matches: 4. Per germline, CDR1 KGHDR and CDR2 SFDVKD. CDR3 nucleotide sequence: TGTGCCACCAGTGAGGGACAGGGGGAGATTCAGCCCCAGCATTTT. Amino acids: CATSEGQGEIQPQHF.

The CDR3 here is CSARGLREGAEETQYF. The CDR3 region has the DNA TGCAGTGCTAGAGGTCTCAGGGAGGGGGCCGAAGAGACCCAGTACTTC. The chain has TRBV20-1 and TRBJ2-5; D might be TRBD1 or TRBD2, each matching 7 bases. The V and J ends lost 1 base and 3 bases respectively, with 18 bases between them. The germline CDR1 and CDR2 sequences are DFQATT and SNEGSKA (reference sequence). The CDR3 has 16 residues.

This clonotype was seen repeatedly, ten times or more. The chain is built from TRBV29-1 and TRBJ2-1; D unresolved. The CDR3 spans 11 residues. Trimming stripped 1 base from V and 9 bases from J, with 7 bases between. Germline values: CDR1 SQVTM, CDR2 ANQGSEA. The CDR3 reads CSVEAGFEQFF. CDR3 DNA: TGCAGCGTTGAAGCCGGCTTTGAGCAGTTCTTC.

There are many counts of this clonotype. The chain employs TRBV7-8 and TRBJ1-2, with D perhaps matching TRBD1 (5 bases). CDR1 and CDR2 (germline): SGHVS, FQNEAQ. V dropped 3 bases and J dropped 7 bases, with 15 bases sitting between them. CDR3 length equals 14 residues. The CDR3 spells CASSFAPGFAGYTF. The DNA for the CDR3 is TGTGCCAGCAGCTTCGCTCCAGGGTTTGCTGGCTACACCTTC.

This clonotype was seen repeatedly, ten times or more. The chain employs TRBV27 and TRBJ2-7; D gene uncertain. This CDR3 is 12 amino acids long. Germline lookup yields CDR1 MNHEY and CDR2 SMNVEV (reference sequence). V lost 2 bases, J lost 6 bases, and 8 bases lay in between. The CDR3 sequence is CASSLNRIEQYF. The CDR3 nucleotides read TGTGCCAGCAGTTTAAACCGTATCGAGCAGTACTTC.

This clonotype has a count of ten or more. The gene calls are TRBV6-5 and TRBJ2-2, with 8 bases lining up with TRBD2. Germline loops: CDR1 MNHEY, CDR2 SVGAGI. After removal of 0 bases from V and 1 base from J, the junction contained 4 bases not matched to a gene. The CDR3 is 17 residues long. As DNA, the CDR3 is TGTGCCAGCAGTTACTCGAAGGGACTAGTGAACACCGGGGAGCTGTTTTTT. This encodes CASSYSKGLVNTGELFF.

This clonotype was seen ten or more times. The CDR3 nucleotides are TGTGCTAGTGGTTTGGTAAAGGGGGCGAACACCGGGGAGCTGTTTTTT. Its translation is CASGLVKGANTGELFF. The chain is built from TRBV12-5 and TRBJ2-2; D is possibly TRBD1 (6 bases). Per germline, CDR1 LGHNT and CDR2 FRNRAP. This CDR3 spans 16 amino acids. Trimming cost V 0 bases and J 0 bases, with 8 bases left between them. The full variable domain, in which reference TRBV12-5 and TRBJ2-2 provide the parts outside the CDR3, is DARVTQTPRHKVTEMGQEVTMRCQPILGHNTVFWYRQTMMQGLELLAYFRNRAPLDDSGMPKDRFSAEMPDATLATLKIQPSEPRDSAVYFCASGLVKGANTGELFFGEGSRLTVL.

This clonotype was counted at least ten times. The chain has TRBV11-2 and TRBJ2-5; D remains unclear. This CDR3 has 14 amino acids. V lost 4 bases and J lost 0, with 9 bases in between. CDR1 and CDR2 (germline): SGHAT, FQNNGV. In DNA, the CDR3 is TGTGCCAGCAGCTCGACGCCGTACCAAGAGACCCAGTACTTC. This translates into CASSSTPYQETQYF.

As regards this clonotype: This may come from a read error, since a much larger clone is one base off. The rearrangement links TRBV27 to TRBJ1-1, with unresolved D. Looked up from germline, CDR1 is MNHEY and CDR2 is SMNVEV (reference sequence). The CDR3 totals 13 residues. This CDR3 is CASSLSQEFEALF. The CDR3 DNA follows: TGTGCCAGCAGTTTATCCCAGGAGTTTGAAGCTTTGTTT.

V gene TRBV19 combines with J gene TRBJ1-1; possibly TRBD1 for D (6 bases). Looked up from germline, CDR1 is LNHDA and CDR2 is SQIVND (reference sequence). The CDR3 totals 14 residues. The V end was cut by 3 bases, the J end by 5 bases, with 13 bases between. The CDR3 here is CASSIGGARTEAFF. The DNA of the CDR3 is TGTGCCAGTAGTATCGGGGGGGCCCGAACTGAAGCTTTCTTT.

This clonotype was recorded many times. The chain uses TRBV28 and TRBJ2-1, with 8 bases aligning to TRBD1. Per the germline V gene, CDR1 is MDHEN and CDR2 is SYDVKM. Losses at the gene ends were 3 bases for V and 7 bases for J; bases not matched to a gene: 11. The CDR3 has 16 amino acids. The CDR3 loop reads CASSFPKAGGWNEQFF. In DNA, the CDR3 is TGTGCCAGCAGTTTCCCTAAGGCAGGGGGCTGGAATGAGCAGTTCTTC.

The chain is built from TRBV7-2 and TRBJ2-5; tentatively, D is TRBD2 (5 bases). Trimming pared 3 bases from V and 3 bases from J, leaving 8 bases between. In germline, CDR1 is SGHTA, CDR2 FQGNSA. CDR3 length equals 13 residues. DNA of the CDR3: TGTGCCAGCAGCTTGGAGGAGGAAGAGACCCAGTACTTC. This translates into CASSLEEEETQYF.

This clonotype was recorded many times. The chain carries TRBV24-1 and TRBJ2-2; D might be TRBD2 (6 bases). The germline gives CDR1 KGHDR, CDR2 SFDVKD. V was shortened by 4 bases and J by 3 bases, with 14 bases between the two germline ends. The CDR3 is 16 amino acids. CDR3 loop: CATSDQTGLHTGELFF. CDR3 nucleotides: TGTGCCACCAGTGACCAAACGGGACTCCACACCGGGGAGCTGTTTTTT.

This clonotype was seen repeatedly, ten times or more. The chain has TRBV15 and TRBJ1-2; D might be TRBD1 (5 bases). Germline CDR1 reads LNHNV; CDR2 reads YYDKDF (reference sequence). This CDR3 is built from 15 residues. V was pared by 0 bases and J by 7 bases, with 15 bases between. The CDR3 sequence is CATSRDGGHGGGYTF. For the CDR3, the DNA is TGTGCCACCAGCAGAGATGGCGGACATGGCGGTGGCTACACCTTC.

This clonotype was observed at least ten times. The chain carries TRBV29-1 and TRBJ2-2; the D gene is possibly TRBD1 (7 bases). V was cut by 4 bases and J by 4 bases, with 13 bases left in between. CDR1 and CDR2 from the germline V gene are SQVTM and ANQGSEA. The length of the CDR3 is 14 residues. CDR3 in amino acids: CSVAYRGGTGELFF. In DNA, the CDR3 is TGCAGCGTTGCCTACAGGGGAGGCACCGGGGAGCTGTTTTTT.

At least ten counts were recorded for this clonotype. The genes are TRBV4-3 and TRBJ1-2; 8 bases line up with TRBD1. V was pared by 1 base and J by 4 bases, with 5 bases of the junction left unmatched. Germline values: CDR1 LGHNA, CDR2 YSLEER. The CDR3 contains 15 residues. CDR3 amino acids: CASSQVGGQVYGYTF. DNA for the CDR3: TGCGCCAGCAGCCAAGTCGGGGGACAGGTCTATGGCTACACCTTC.

This clonotype was counted at least ten times. The rearrangement joins TRBV9 to TRBJ2-7; D possibly corresponds to TRBD2 (5 bases). The germline CDR1 and CDR2 sequences are SGDLS and YYNGEE. The CDR3 length is 12 residues. The V end was cut by 8 bases, the J end by 1 base, with 10 bases between. Written as DNA, the CDR3 is TGTGCCAGACGGGGTGTTTCCTACGAGCAGTACTTC. This translates into CARRGVSYEQYF.

Many counts were recorded for this clonotype. The V gene is TRBV28, the J gene TRBJ2-3; the D is unclear. The ends were cut back, 6 bases at V and 1 base at J, with 8 bases in the middle. The CDR3 contains 13 residues. CDR1 and CDR2 (germline): MDHEN, SYDVKM. The CDR3 loop reads CASSRDGTDTQYF. DNA of the CDR3: TGTGCCAGCAGCCGTGACGGCACAGATACGCAGTATTTT.

This clonotype was observed many times. The CDR3 loop is CATSDSVRPNTEAFF. Here the CDR3 DNA reads TGTGCCACCAGTGATTCAGTCCGCCCGAACACTGAAGCTTTCTTT. The chain has TRBV24-1 and TRBJ1-1; D gene uncertain. V was shortened by 2 bases and J by 1 base, with 10 bases between the two germline ends. This CDR3 is built from 15 residues. Germline lookup yields CDR1 KGHDR and CDR2 SFDVKD.

Ten or more counts support this clonotype. V is TRBV18 and J is TRBJ2-5, with D perhaps TRBD2 (7 bases). The CDR3 sequence is 17 residues long. Deletions cut 3 bases from V and 1 base from J, with 18 bases between. CDR1 and CDR2 (germline): KGHSH, LQKENI. The chain's CDR3 is CASSPVSGGLTQETQYF. The DNA for the CDR3 is TGTGCCAGCTCACCGGTTTCGGGGGGCTTGACCCAAGAGACCCAGTACTTC.

This clonotype occurred many times. The chain couples TRBV7-9 to TRBJ2-5, with D possibly being TRBD1 or TRBD2 (5 bases each). With 6 bases removed from V and 5 bases from J, the gap between germline ends came to 13 bases. The germline V gene has CDR1 SEHNR and CDR2 FQNEAQ (reference sequence). CDR3 length equals 13 residues. The CDR3 spells CASRGRILETQYF. CDR3 DNA sequence: TGTGCCAGCAGGGGACGCATTCTCGAGACCCAGTACTTC.